The rows below give T cell receptor beta chains drawn from one sample of a study of cytomegalovirus exposure and HLA in healthy donors. Sequencing used immunoSEQ multiplex PCR; TCRdb keeps in-frame clones, though not all of them. The sample consists of roughly 160,000 clones, 60% to 80% of them appearing once. Sample: PBMCs. Receptors were obtained from a man aged 25-45 years in good health and CMV-seropositive. The CDR3 runs from the conserved cysteine through the conserved F or W.

v_call,cdr3_aa
TRBV19,CASSHYSLATTDTQYF
TRBV28,CASSSGQAQETQYF
TRBV5-1,CASSRQQDRGYEQYF
TRBV5-1,CASSPLGVAGGREQFF
TRBV11-2,CASSEWTGLGQETQYF
TRBV10-3,CAIAAPNYEQYF
TRBV7-9,CASSSSVLAKNIQYF
TRBV7-9,CASSFPLGVQYF
TRBV5-1,CASSLDSTQETQYF
TRBV4-1,CASSHPGLAAYNEQFF
TRBV19,CASSPGQLYEQYF
TRBV28,CASSVTGGNQPQHF
TRBV4-2,CASSQDPWGEETQYF
TRBV10-3,CAIRNRQDRHSEQYF
TRBV6-4,CASSASGGPTDTQYF
TRBV30,CASGQGYEQYF
TRBV29-1,CSVERGTGGYADTQYF
TRBV7-6,CASSLGSSGEQYF
TRBV2,CASSDQGARTEAFF
TRBV9,CASSGGGHTQVEQFF
TRBV4-2,CASSQATGPTNYGYTF
TRBV2,CASSAVPRETQYF
TRBV7-3,CASSTSQGLGEQFF
TRBV6-6,CASVRDRGSEAFF
TRBV5-1,CASSWKGAGNTEAFF
TRBV19,CASSIVLGQGSYEQYF
TRBV5-1,CASSLLQTSGDHNEQFF
TRBV30,CAWIPPTGTSGGQYSYNEQFF
TRBV5-1,CASSVDITYEQYF
TRBV10-2,CASSESPSSTDTQYF
TRBV7-9,CASSLLQGARYEQYF
TRBV2,CASSSRLAGGANTQYF
TRBV13,CASSGQGRDYNSPLHF
TRBV11-3,CASSFWGGLGETQYF
TRBV11-2,CASSLDSYNSPLHF
TRBV2,CASTREGALGTEAFF
TRBV11-1,CASSFTGTEADTQYF
TRBV19,CASSQDRTYEQYF
TRBV4-1,CASSPRQGGYGYTF
TRBV16,CASSQSPRGADSPLHF
TRBV19,CASSSGGLLETQYF
TRBV4-1,CASSQGQGAYEQYF
TRBV30,CAWRVAGSGELFF
TRBV10-3,CAGQRTGDYGYTF
TRBV19,CASSIRARDEQYF
TRBV30,CAWSPSLRGYTF
TRBV10-3,CAIIETSRTDTQYF
TRBV6-5,CASTQRVGEKLFF
TRBV27,CASSPLSGRTYEQYF
TRBV28,CASRFSGMVSNQPQHF
TRBV7-6,CASSSTSGGYEQYF
TRBV7-3,CASSGGATYNEQFF
TRBV9,CASSHGGSNEKLFF
TRBV7-8,CASSLSLSSYNEQFF
TRBV7-9,CASSLDGGESDTQYF
TRBV5-4,CASSRAGSSYEQYF
TRBV4-3,CASSTGTGRNNEQFF
TRBV5-5,CASSPMTGSGRGYTF
TRBV30,CAWSTGFGTEAFF